This T cell receptor beta chain stems from a study of graft-versus-host responses after intestinal transplantation. Study conclusions and caveats: The study associated peak circulating GvH clone levels with early post-transplant HvG declines.

The CDR3 extends over 15 amino acids. Germline trimming cut 1 base from V and 7 bases from J; bases unmatched to any gene: 6. Germline V CDR1 and CDR2: MGHRA, YSYEKL. TCRdb's copy holds only in-frame clones and misses some; the assay was immunoSEQ multiplex PCR. The table shows around 64,000 clones, with around 93% occurring only once. Turning to this clone: Its antigen is as yet unknown.

The origin of this receptor is a human donor who was the organ donor for an intestinal transplant. The gene calls are TRBV4-1 and TRBJ2-3, with 9 bases matching TRBD1. The sequenced sample was unstimulated CD4+ T cells sorted from spleen or lymph node cells, obtained before transplant. In nucleotides, the CDR3 is TGCGCCAGCAGCCAAGGGGACAGGGATGTGCATACGCAGTATTTT. It yields the protein CASSQGDRDVHTQYF.